This TCR beta chain comes out of a study of blood T cell repertoires in COVID-19. Authors' methods: It was from reference gene primer amplification that nucleated cell counts were estimated. TCRdb's table, derived via immunoSEQ multiplex PCR, lists solely in-frame clones and lacks some. Clone size and V and J calls were adopted from that table, with D and trimming inferred from the DNA. The data show 160,000 or so clones, 75% to 90% seen once. The CDR3 length is 15 residues. V was cut by 0 bases and J by 2 bases, with 8 bases left in between. CDR1 and CDR2 from the germline V gene are LGHDT and YNNKEL (reference sequence).

The TCR comes from a middle-aged woman with acute or convalescent COVID-19. The V call is TRBV3-1 (or the pseudogene TRBV3-2), the J call TRBJ2-4; D may be TRBD1 (6 bases). Sequencing input: peripheral blood. In DNA form, the CDR3 reads TGTGCCAGCAGCCAAGATTGGGGGCCCAAAAACATTCAGTACTTC. This sequence encodes CASSQDWGPKNIQYF.